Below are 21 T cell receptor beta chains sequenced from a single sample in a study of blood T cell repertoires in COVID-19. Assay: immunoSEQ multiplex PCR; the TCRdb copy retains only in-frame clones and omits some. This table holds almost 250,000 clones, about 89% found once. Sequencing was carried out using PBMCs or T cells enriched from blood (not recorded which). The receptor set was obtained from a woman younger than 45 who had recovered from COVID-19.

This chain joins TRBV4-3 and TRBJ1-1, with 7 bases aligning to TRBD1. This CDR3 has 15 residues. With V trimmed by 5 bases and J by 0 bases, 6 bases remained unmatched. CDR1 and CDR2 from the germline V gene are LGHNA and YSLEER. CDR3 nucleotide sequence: TGCGCCAGCAGCGGGACAGCGCTATTGAACACTGAAGCTTTCTTT. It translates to CASSGTALLNTEAFF.

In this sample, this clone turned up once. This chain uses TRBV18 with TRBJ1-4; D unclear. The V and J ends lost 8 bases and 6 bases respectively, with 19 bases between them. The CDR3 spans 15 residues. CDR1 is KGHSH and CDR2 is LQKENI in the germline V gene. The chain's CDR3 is CASRTSGLVDEKLFF. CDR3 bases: TGTGCCAGCCGGACCAGCGGCTTGGTCGATGAAAAACTGTTTTTT.

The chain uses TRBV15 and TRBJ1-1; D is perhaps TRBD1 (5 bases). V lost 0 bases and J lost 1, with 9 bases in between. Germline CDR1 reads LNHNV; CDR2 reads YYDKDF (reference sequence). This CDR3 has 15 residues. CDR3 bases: TGTGCCACCAGCAGAGATCTGGGGGGGAACACTGAAGCTTTCTTT. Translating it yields CATSRDLGGNTEAFF.

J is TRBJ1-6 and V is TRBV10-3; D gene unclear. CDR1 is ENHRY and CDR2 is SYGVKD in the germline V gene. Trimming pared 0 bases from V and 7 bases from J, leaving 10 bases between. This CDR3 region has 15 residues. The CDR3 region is CAISESGERNSPLHF. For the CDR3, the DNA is TGTGCCATCAGTGAGTCGGGTGAGAGGAATTCACCCCTCCACTTT.

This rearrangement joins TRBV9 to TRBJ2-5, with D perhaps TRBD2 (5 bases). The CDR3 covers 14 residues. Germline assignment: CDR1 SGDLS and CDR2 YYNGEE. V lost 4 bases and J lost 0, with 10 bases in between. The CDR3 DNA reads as TGTGCCAGCAGCAGAGGGAGCTACCAAGAGACCCAGTACTTC. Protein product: CASSRGSYQETQYF.

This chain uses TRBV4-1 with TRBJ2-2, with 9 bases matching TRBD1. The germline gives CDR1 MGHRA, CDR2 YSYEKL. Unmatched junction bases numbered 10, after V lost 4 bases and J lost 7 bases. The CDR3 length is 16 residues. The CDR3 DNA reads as TGCGCCAGCAGCCCCATACAGGGGGCGAGGGGCGGGGAGCTGTTTTTT. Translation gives CASSPIQGARGGELFF.

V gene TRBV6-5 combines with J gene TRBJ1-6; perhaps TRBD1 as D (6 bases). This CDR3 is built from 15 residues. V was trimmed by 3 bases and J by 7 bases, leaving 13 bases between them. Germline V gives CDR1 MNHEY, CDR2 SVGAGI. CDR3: CASSYEDRPNSPLHF. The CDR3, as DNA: TGTGCCAGCAGTTATGAGGACAGACCGAATTCACCCCTCCACTTT.

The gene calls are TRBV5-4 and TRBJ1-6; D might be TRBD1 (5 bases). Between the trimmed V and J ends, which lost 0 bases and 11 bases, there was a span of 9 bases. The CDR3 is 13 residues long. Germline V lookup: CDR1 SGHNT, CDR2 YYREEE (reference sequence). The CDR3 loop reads CASSLAGGAPLHF. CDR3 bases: TGTGCCAGCAGCTTGGCCGGGGGGGCACCCCTCCACTTT.

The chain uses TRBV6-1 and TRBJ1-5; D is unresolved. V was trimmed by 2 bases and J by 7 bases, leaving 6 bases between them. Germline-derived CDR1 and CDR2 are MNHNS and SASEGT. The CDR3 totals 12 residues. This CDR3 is CASSERVQPQHF. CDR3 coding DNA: TGTGCCAGCAGTGAACGTGTACAGCCCCAGCATTTT.

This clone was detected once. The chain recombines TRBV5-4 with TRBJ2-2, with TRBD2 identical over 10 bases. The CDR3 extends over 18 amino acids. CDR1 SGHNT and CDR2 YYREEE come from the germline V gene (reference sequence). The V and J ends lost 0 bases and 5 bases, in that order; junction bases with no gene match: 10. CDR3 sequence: CASSLDISGRKRTGELFF. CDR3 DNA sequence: TGTGCCAGCAGCTTGGACATTAGCGGGAGGAAGCGGACCGGGGAGCTGTTTTTT.

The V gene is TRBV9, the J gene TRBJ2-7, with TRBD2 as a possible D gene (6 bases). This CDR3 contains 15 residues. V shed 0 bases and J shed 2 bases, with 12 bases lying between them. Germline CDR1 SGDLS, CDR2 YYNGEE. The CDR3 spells CASSVDGTPTYEQYF. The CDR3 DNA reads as TGTGCCAGCAGCGTAGATGGGACTCCCACCTACGAGCAGTACTTC.

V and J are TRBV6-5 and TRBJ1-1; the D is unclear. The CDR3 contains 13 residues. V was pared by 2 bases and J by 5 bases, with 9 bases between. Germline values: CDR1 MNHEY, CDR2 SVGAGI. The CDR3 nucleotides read TGTGCCAGCAGTTACGGTTTGAGAACTGAAGCTTTCTTT. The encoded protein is CASSYGLRTEAFF.

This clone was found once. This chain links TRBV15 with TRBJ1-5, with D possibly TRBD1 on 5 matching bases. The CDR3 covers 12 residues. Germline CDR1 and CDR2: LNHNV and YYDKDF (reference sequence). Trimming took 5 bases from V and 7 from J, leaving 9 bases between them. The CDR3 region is CATSVDIQPQHF. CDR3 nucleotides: TGTGCCACCAGCGTGGACATCCAGCCCCAGCATTTT.

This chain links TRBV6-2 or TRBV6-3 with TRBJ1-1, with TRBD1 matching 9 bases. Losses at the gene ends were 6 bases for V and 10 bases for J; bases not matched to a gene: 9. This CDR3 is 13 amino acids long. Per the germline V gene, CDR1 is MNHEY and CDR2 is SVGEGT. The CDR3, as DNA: TGTGCCAGCAGCTCGGACAGGGGAGGGGTAGCTTTCTTT. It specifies CASSSDRGGVAFF.

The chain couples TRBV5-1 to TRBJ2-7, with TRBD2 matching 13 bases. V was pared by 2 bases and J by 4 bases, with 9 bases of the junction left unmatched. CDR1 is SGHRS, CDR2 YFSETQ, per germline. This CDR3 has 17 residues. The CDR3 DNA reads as TGCGCCAGCAGCTTTGGACTAGCGGGAGTTCGGGGATACGAGCAGTACTTC. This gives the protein CASSFGLAGVRGYEQYF.

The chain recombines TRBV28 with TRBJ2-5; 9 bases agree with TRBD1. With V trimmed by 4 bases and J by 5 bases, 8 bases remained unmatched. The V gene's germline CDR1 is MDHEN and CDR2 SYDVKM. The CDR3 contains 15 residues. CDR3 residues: CASSSNRGHRETQYF. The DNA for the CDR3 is TGTGCCAGCAGTTCAAACAGGGGGCATCGGGAGACCCAGTACTTC.

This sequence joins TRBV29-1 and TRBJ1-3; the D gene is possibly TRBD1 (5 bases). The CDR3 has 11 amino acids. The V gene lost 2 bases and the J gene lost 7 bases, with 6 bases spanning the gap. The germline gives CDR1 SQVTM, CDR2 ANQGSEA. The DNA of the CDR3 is TGCAGCGTTGAAAGGGGCAACACCATATATTTT. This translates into CSVERGNTIYF.

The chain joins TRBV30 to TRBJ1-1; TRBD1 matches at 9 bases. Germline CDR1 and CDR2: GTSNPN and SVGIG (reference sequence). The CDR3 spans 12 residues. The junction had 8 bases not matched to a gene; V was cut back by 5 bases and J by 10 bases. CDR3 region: CAWDTGGAAAFF. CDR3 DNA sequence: TGTGCCTGGGACACAGGGGGCGCAGCAGCTTTCTTT.

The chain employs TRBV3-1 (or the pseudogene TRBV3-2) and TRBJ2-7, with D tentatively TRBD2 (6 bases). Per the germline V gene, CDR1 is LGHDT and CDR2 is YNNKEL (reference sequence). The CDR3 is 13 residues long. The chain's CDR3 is CAAAAGSLGEQYF. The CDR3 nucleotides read TGTGCAGCTGCTGCCGGGAGCCTCGGAGAGCAGTACTTC.

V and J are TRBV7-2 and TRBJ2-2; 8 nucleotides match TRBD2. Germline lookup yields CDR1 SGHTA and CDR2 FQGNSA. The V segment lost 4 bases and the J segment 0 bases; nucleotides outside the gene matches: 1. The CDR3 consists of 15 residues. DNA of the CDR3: TGTGCCAGCAGCTCGGGACTAGCGAACACCGGGGAGCTGTTTTTT. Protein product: CASSSGLANTGELFF.

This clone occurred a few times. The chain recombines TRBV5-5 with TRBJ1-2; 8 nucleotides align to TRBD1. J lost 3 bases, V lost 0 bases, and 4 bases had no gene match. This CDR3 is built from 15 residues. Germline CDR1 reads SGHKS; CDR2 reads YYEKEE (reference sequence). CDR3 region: CASSLATGGYYGYTF. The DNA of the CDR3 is TGTGCCAGCAGCTTGGCTACAGGGGGGTACTATGGCTACACCTTC. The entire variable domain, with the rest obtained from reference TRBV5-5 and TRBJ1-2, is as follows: DAGVTQSPTHLIKTRGQQVTLRCSPISGHKSVSWYQQVLGQGPQFIFQYYEKEERGRGNFPDRFSARQFPNYSSELNVNALLLGDSALYLCASSLATGGYYGYTFGSGTRLTVV.